The sequence of this T cell receptor beta chain was determined in a study of blood T cell repertoires in COVID-19. Study-level information: Whether acute or convalescent, the COVID-19 samples came from the United States, Italy and Spain. T cells, B-cell-depleted T cells, or PBMCs supplied cDNA or gDNA.

The V end was cut by 0 bases, the J end by 1 base, with 6 bases between. In germline, CDR1 is KGHSH, CDR2 LQKENI. This CDR3 has 14 residues. Source study methods: Amplification from reference gene primers served as the basis for estimated nucleated cell counts. TCRdb's table, derived via immunoSEQ multiplex PCR, lists solely in-frame clones and lacks some. D and trimming were read from the DNA, whereas the V and J calls and clone size are those reported in that table. The sample carries about 350,000 clones, 89% recorded once. Seattle's cohort entered during active infection and was followed longitudinally. This clone was seen a few times.

This chain joins TRBV18 and TRBJ1-2; D is undetermined. This clonotype originated in a woman aged 60-75 years with COVID-19, enrolled during active disease. Sequencing was performed on peripheral blood. The CDR3: CASSPPSVNYGYTF. The CDR3 DNA sequence: TGTGCCAGCTCACCACCTTCGGTTAACTATGGCTACACCTTC.